This TCR beta chain came from a study of T cells in Graves' hyperthyroidism and ophthalmopathy. Study-level background: Peripheral blood collection took place at initial diagnosis, before any treatment. General study findings and limits: It was a median approximately 6 months before onset that the model predicted ophthalmopathy. Blood also carried most thyroid clonotypes expanded above 0.001.

Per the germline V gene, CDR1 is PRHDT and CDR2 is FYEKMQ (reference sequence). CDR3 length equals 14 residues. V dropped 5 bases and J dropped 2; count of bases not matched to a gene: 6. TCR beta CDR3 sequences were amplified from RNA transcripts. Primed by the HTBI set, a first-round RT-PCR was run on the TCR CDR3. TCRdb re-called the multiplex PCR reads with MiXCR, one entry per CDR3 protein. The table lists around 350,000 distinct CDR3 sequences, roughly 15% of them singletons. This clonotype was seen repeatedly, ten times or more. The target antigen is unknown. What was sequenced was blood. The source of this sequence is a woman aged 25 to 39 with Graves' ophthalmopathy. This chain connects TRBV13 to TRBJ2-7; 7 nucleotides match TRBD1. CDR3 sequence: CASSPRQGPYEQYF. The CDR3, as DNA: TGTGCCAGCAGCCCCCGACAGGGACCCTACGAGCAGTACTTC. The variable domain in full, with the rest retrieved from reference TRBV13 and TRBJ2-7, is AAGVIQSPRHLIKEKRETATLKCYPIPRHDTVYWYQQGPGQDPQFLISFYEKMQSDKGSIPDRFSAQQFSDYHSELNMSSLELGDSALYFCASSPRQGPYEQYFGPGTRLTVT.